Only one count was recorded for the clone carrying this TCR beta chain. Method: immunoSEQ multiplex PCR; TCRdb's copy keeps in-frame clones and lacks some. The table has about 130,000 clones, approximately 94% seen once. The sample is drawn from a study of control samples from healthy donors and cancer patients. The origin of this receptor is a man aged 25 to 45 in good health. Sequenced: blood.

The CDR3 bases are TGTGCCAGTAGTTCTCTATTCACAGATACGCAGTATTTT. Translating it yields CASSSLFTDTQYF. This rearrangement joins TRBV19 to TRBJ2-3; no clear D. Germline V CDR1 and CDR2: LNHDA, SQIVND (reference sequence). The CDR3 has 13 amino acids. V gave up 5 bases and J gave up 2 bases, with 8 bases separating them.